Sequencing of this T cell receptor (beta chain) was carried out in a study of glioma-infiltrating T cells. This clonotype has a handful of counts. The iRepertoire nested amplicon-rescue multiplex PCR amplified TCR alpha and beta CDR3s from RNA. In TCRdb, the multiplex PCR reads were re-called with MiXCR into one record per CDR3 protein. The sample yields 100,000 to 150,000 distinct CDR3 sequences, roughly 25% seen once. Sequenced input: glioma tissue, nonneoplastic brain tissue, or PBMCs (not recorded which). The receptor was isolated from a human donor with low-grade glioma or glioblastoma, undergoing nonglioma brain surgery, or in good health (not recorded which).

The DNA for the CDR3 is TGCGCCAGCGGCACGGGAGGGGGCGAGACCCAGTACTTC. Translating gives CASGTGGGETQYF. This rearrangement joins TRBV5-1 to TRBJ2-5; D may be TRBD2 (8 bases). The CDR3 has 13 amino acids. Per the germline V gene, CDR1 is SGHRS and CDR2 is YFSETQ. Trimming left V 7 bases short and J 5 bases short, with 15 bases between.